The next 4 T cell receptor beta chains were all read from a single sample in a study of control samples from healthy donors and cancer patients. Data came from immunoSEQ multiplex PCR; TCRdb stores just in-frame clones and leaves some out. The sample shows some 120,000 clones, approximately 94% of them seen only once. Specimen: blood. These TCRs come from a man younger than 40 in good health.

This chain uses TRBV7-2 with TRBJ1-2; TRBD1 might be the D (5 bases). V shed 3 bases and J shed 2 bases, with 10 bases lying between them. Germline-derived CDR1 and CDR2 are SGHTA and FQGNSA. The CDR3 is 14 residues long. The CDR3 sequence: CASSFTGRNYGYTF. CDR3 bases: TGTGCCAGCAGCTTTACAGGAAGGAACTATGGCTACACCTTC. Complete variable domain (other parts from reference TRBV7-2 and TRBJ1-2): GAGVSQSPSNKVTEKGKDVELRCDPISGHTALYWYRQSLGQGLEFLIYFQGNSAPDKSGLPSDRFSAERTGGSVSTLTIQRTQQEDSAVYLCASSFTGRNYGYTFGSGTRLTVV.

The chain joins TRBV6-6 to TRBJ1-6; D gene ambiguous. With 2 bases removed from V and 5 bases from J, the gap between germline ends came to 4 bases. Per germline, CDR1 MNHNY and CDR2 SVGAGI (reference sequence). This CDR3 has 13 residues. Here the CDR3 DNA reads TGTGCCAGCAGTTACGCGGATAATTCACCCCTCCACTTT. It specifies CASSYADNSPLHF.

The rearrangement uses TRBV24-1 and TRBJ1-5; 9 nucleotides match TRBD1. With 5 bases clipped from V and 7 bases from J, the junction kept 8 bases outside the gene matches. The CDR3 loop spans 15 amino acids. CDR1 and CDR2 (germline): KGHDR, SFDVKD. CDR3 residues: CATSAPGGQGQPQHF. The CDR3 bases are TGTGCCACCAGTGCCCCAGGGGGACAGGGACAGCCCCAGCATTTT.

Comments on this clone: Its ends do not fully match the called genes, so a read error is possible. The chain recombines TRBV28 with TRBJ2-1; D is perhaps TRBD1 (6 bases). The germline V gene encodes CDR1 MDHEN and CDR2 SYDVKM. The CDR3 length is 15 residues. The CDR3 nucleotides are TGTGCCAGCAGTCTTGGGGGCAGGACATACAATGAGCAGCTCTTC. Protein product: CASSLGGRTYNEQLF.